This T cell receptor beta chain was identified in a study of cytomegalovirus exposure and HLA in healthy donors. The wider study: The same platform was used for the 100 to 150 validation repertoires and the roughly 680 first-cohort repertoires, a later analysis reported.

Trimming left V 3 bases short and J 6 bases short, with 9 bases between. The CDR3 has 12 residues. CDR1 LNHDA and CDR2 SQIVND come from the germline V gene (reference sequence). Study-level results: The study flagged approximately 180 TCR beta chains as cytomegalovirus-associated. Some public TCRs appeared in many individuals, while most sequences were rare.

Concerning this clone itself: Antigen: not known.

Data came from immunoSEQ multiplex PCR; TCRdb stores just in-frame clones and leaves some out. The data hold 200,000 to 250,000 clones, with 80% to 90% observed a single time. The clonotype comes from a woman aged 18-29 years in good health and CMV-seronegative. Material for sequencing was PBMCs. The V gene is TRBV19, the J gene TRBJ2-7, with D perhaps matching TRBD2 (5 bases). The CDR3 DNA reads TGTGCCAGTAGTATCCTCCGGGGCGAGCAGTACTTC. The encoded protein is CASSILRGEQYF.